This T cell receptor beta chain was retrieved from a study of control samples from healthy donors and cancer patients. The assay was immunoSEQ multiplex PCR, and TCRdb's table has in-frame clones only and misses some. The sample includes hundreds of thousands of clones, around 80% of them seen just once. V dropped 2 bases and J dropped 5; count of bases not matched to a gene: 3. In germline, CDR1 is GTSNPN, CDR2 SVGIG (reference sequence). CDR3 length equals 13 residues. The chain links TRBV30 to TRBJ1-5; 7 bases fit TRBD1. The material sequenced was PBMCs. This sequence was found in a woman in her sixties or seventies with lung cancer. The CDR3 sequence: CAWSTQGDQPQHF. CDR3 in DNA: TGTGCCTGGAGTACCCAGGGGGATCAGCCCCAGCATTTT.